These 3 T cell receptor beta chains originate from one sample sequenced in a study of somatic mutations in cytotoxic T cells in rheumatoid arthritis. TCRdb's copy holds only in-frame clones and misses some; the assay was immunoSEQ multiplex PCR. The sample yields fewer than 12,000 clones, roughly 73% seen once. The sample was CD8+ T cells sorted from blood. The receptors originated from a man aged 60-69 years in good health.

CDR3 coding DNA: TGTGCCACCTCCTCCTTATATGGTAATGAAGCTTTCTTT. This encodes CATSSLYGNEAFF. The chain joins TRBV19 to TRBJ1-1, with D unresolved. Per germline, CDR1 LNHDA and CDR2 SQIVND (reference sequence). The CDR3 has 13 amino acids. Between the trimmed V and J ends, which lost 10 bases and 7 bases, there was a span of 19 bases.

J is TRBJ2-5 and V is TRBV6-1, with D hard to call. The V gene lost 4 bases and the J gene lost 0 bases, with 15 bases spanning the gap. The CDR3 has 16 amino acids. Germline loops: CDR1 MNHNS, CDR2 SASEGT. The CDR3 sequence: CASSVYSDLYQETQYF. CDR3 sequence (DNA): TGTGCCAGCAGTGTCTACAGTGACTTGTACCAAGAGACCCAGTACTTC.

The rearrangement uses TRBV2 and TRBJ2-5, with 10 positions matching TRBD1. Matching the DNA end better, TRBJ2-7 makes the J call doubtful. The CDR3 loop spans 16 amino acids. CDR1 and CDR2 (germline): SNHLY, FYNNEI. CDR3 sequence: CASSEGWDRGIYEQYF. The CDR3 DNA reads as TGTGCCAGCAGTGAAGGTTGGGACAGGGGAATCTACGAGCAGTACTTC.